This passage covers 19 T cell receptor beta chains from one sample sequenced in a study of metastatic and nonmetastatic thyroid tumors. TCRdb reassembled clones from the PCR reads with MiXCR. The sample consists of around 10,000 clones, roughly 30% of them appearing once. Treatment of any kind had been given to no patient before thyroid surgery. The sample comprised adjacent normal tissue. The source of these receptors is a female donor with papillary thyroid cancer or a benign thyroid nodule (not recorded which). Some clones in this sample may be carry-over from other donors' samples.

This clone is judged medium-sized (0.01 to 0.1%). The CDR3 DNA sequence: TGTGCCAGCAGCTTAGCGGGACTGACCCTCTATGGCTACACCTTC. Amino acid sequence: CASSLAGLTLYGYTF. The chain employs TRBV7-6 and TRBJ1-2; TRBD1 is a possible D gene (5 bases). V dropped 0 bases and J dropped 4 bases, with 12 bases sitting between them. The CDR3 spans 15 residues. Germline CDR1 is SGHVS and CDR2 is FNYEAQ. Complete variable domain (other parts from reference TRBV7-6 and TRBJ1-2): GAGVSQSPRYKVTKRGQDVALRCDPISGHVSLYWYRQALGQGPEFLTYFNYEAQQDKSGLPNDRFSAERPEGSISTLTIQRTEQRDSAMYRCASSLAGLTLYGYTFGSGTRLTVV.

The chain has TRBV6-1 and TRBJ1-1, with D possibly matching TRBD1 (5 bases). V gave up 2 bases and J gave up 5 bases, with 15 bases separating them. Germline CDR1 MNHNS, CDR2 SASEGT. The CDR3 is 15 residues long. In nucleotides, the CDR3 is TGTGCCAGCAGTGAAATCGGACACTTCTTAACTGAAGCTTTCTTT. Protein sequence: CASSEIGHFLTEAFF.

The chain is built from TRBV28 and TRBJ2-5, with D perhaps TRBD2 (5 bases). Trimming took 7 bases from V and 5 from J, leaving 17 bases between them. The CDR3 sequence is 14 residues long. Germline lookup yields CDR1 MDHEN and CDR2 SYDVKM. The CDR3 DNA follows: TGTGCCAGCATTTCCTCCGGGATGGGGGAGACCCAGTACTTC. Its protein product is CASISSGMGETQYF.

The chain is built from TRBV19 and TRBJ1-5, with D uncertain. Trimming took 5 bases from V and 1 from J, leaving 15 bases between them. Germline lookup yields CDR1 LNHDA and CDR2 SQIVND (reference sequence). CDR3 length: 16 residues. CDR3 region: CASSGRGLESNQPQHF. CDR3 coding DNA: TGTGCCAGTAGTGGCAGAGGGTTGGAAAGCAATCAGCCCCAGCATTTT.

This clone occurred many times. The chain has TRBV5-1 and TRBJ2-5; D not resolved. Germline CDR1 reads SGHRS; CDR2 reads YFSETQ. CDR3 length equals 14 residues. Deletions cut 4 bases from V and 3 bases from J, with 13 bases between. Here the CDR3 DNA reads TGCGCCAGCAGCGTTGGGTCGACTGAAGAGACCCAGTACTTC. Its protein product is CASSVGSTEETQYF.

The chain combines TRBV7-2 with TRBJ2-7, with D possibly being TRBD2 (7 bases). Germline-derived CDR1 and CDR2 are SGHTA and FQGNSA. The V end was cut by 6 bases, the J end by 2 bases, with 11 bases between. This CDR3 contains 13 residues. In nucleotides, the CDR3 is TGTGCCAGCAGGGGGGGGGCAGCCTACGAGCAGTACTTC. Protein sequence: CASRGGAAYEQYF. The entire variable domain, with the rest obtained from reference TRBV7-2 and TRBJ2-7, is as follows: GAGVSQSPSNKVTEKGKDVELRCDPISGHTALYWYRQSLGQGLEFLIYFQGNSAPDKSGLPSDRFSAERTGGSVSTLTIQRTQQEDSAVYLCASRGGAAYEQYFGPGTRLTVT.

This clone counts as medium-sized. Within the sample, other DNA sequences also encode this same CDR3. The chain employs TRBV20-1 and TRBJ2-5, with 9 bases that match TRBD2. Per germline, CDR1 DFQATT and CDR2 SNEGSKA (reference sequence). This CDR3 comprises 16 residues. V gave up 1 base and J gave up 12 bases; unmatched junction bases: 18. The CDR3, as DNA: TGCAGTGCTAGAGGGGCCCGCGAGGAGGGCTTAGCGGGGGAGTACTTC. It translates to CSARGAREEGLAGEYF.

This clone showed up just once. The V gene is TRBV5-1, the J gene TRBJ2-7, with 8 bases fitting TRBD2. V lost 5 bases, J lost 7 bases, and 11 bases stayed unmatched. Germline CDR1 reads SGHRS; CDR2 reads YFSETQ. This CDR3 has 14 amino acids. Here the CDR3 reads CASSNRGGPSEQYF. The DNA of the CDR3 is TGCGCCAGCAGTAATCGCGGGGGGCCCAGTGAGCAGTACTTC.

The J gene is TRBJ2-1, the V gene TRBV11-2; TRBD2 aligns across 8 bases. The length of the CDR3 is 18 residues. The germline gives CDR1 SGHAT, CDR2 FQNNGV. The J segment lost 6 bases and the V segment lost 5 bases, leaving 18 bases of the junction unmatched. The CDR3 here is CASSRKRSGGYIGNEQFF. CDR3 nucleotides: TGTGCCAGCAGCCGCAAACGGTCGGGAGGGTACATCGGCAATGAGCAGTTCTTC.

This clone is labeled as medium-sized. The chain couples TRBV7-8 to TRBJ2-5; 15 positions agree with TRBD2. J was trimmed by 3 bases and V by 2 bases; bases with no gene match: 10. Germline CDR1 reads SGHVS; CDR2 reads FQNEAQ. This CDR3 has 19 amino acids. CDR3 sequence: CASSLWGRGLAGGEETQYF. DNA of the CDR3: TGTGCCAGCAGCTTATGGGGACGCGGACTAGCGGGAGGGGAAGAGACCCAGTACTTC.

About this clone: Its ends do not fully match the called genes, so a read error is possible. This CDR3 is also generated by other DNA sequences in the sample. The chain has TRBV30 and TRBJ1-4; the D is unclear. This CDR3 region has 13 residues. From germline, CDR1 is GTSNPN and CDR2 SVGIG (reference sequence). The CDR3 coding sequence is TGTGCCTGGAGTTTTGCGGTTAATGAAAAGCTGTTTTTT. Translation gives CAWSFAVNEKLFF.

This clone was detected only a few times. The chain employs TRBV7-3 and TRBJ2-1; 10 nucleotides align to TRBD1. The CDR3 totals 13 residues. The germline V gene encodes CDR1 SGHTA and CDR2 FQGTGA. Losses at the gene ends were 0 bases for V and 15 bases for J; bases not matched to a gene: 5. CDR3 DNA: TGTGCCAGCAGCTTAACTCCCGGGACAGGGGTGTTCTTC. This sequence encodes CASSLTPGTGVFF.

In its sample, this clone ranks as large. This chain joins TRBV28 and TRBJ2-7; 8 bases are a match to TRBD1. V lost 8 bases to trimming and J lost 1 base; unmatched junction nucleotides: 10. CDR1 and CDR2 from the germline V gene are MDHEN and SYDVKM. This CDR3 comprises 15 residues. The DNA of the CDR3 is TGTGCCAGCTTGACCGGGACAGGCTATTCCTACGAGCAGTACTTC. The encoded protein is CASLTGTGYSYEQYF.

This clone has a count of ten or more. The V and J genes are TRBV5-4 and TRBJ2-3, with 14 bases identical to TRBD2. This CDR3 spans 15 amino acids. V was pared by 4 bases and J by 6 bases, with 4 bases of the junction left unmatched. The V gene's germline CDR1 is SGHNT and CDR2 YYREEE (reference sequence). In DNA, the CDR3 is TGTGCCAGCAGCGACCGGACTAGCGGGGGGGATACGCAGTATTTT. This translates into CASSDRTSGGDTQYF.

The chain has TRBV18 and TRBJ1-3, with a tentative D call TRBD1 (6 bases). Trimming pared 6 bases from V and 0 bases from J, leaving 9 bases between. CDR1 is KGHSH, CDR2 LQKENI, per germline. The CDR3 length is 14 residues. The CDR3 reads CASSQDSSGNTIYF. The CDR3 DNA reads TGTGCCAGCTCTCAGGACAGCTCTGGAAACACCATATATTTT.

This clone occurred a few times. The V call is TRBV20-1, the J call TRBJ2-5; D is perhaps TRBD2 (8 bases). V lost 1 base, J lost 5 bases, and 14 bases lay in between. The CDR3 spans 14 residues. Germline V gene data show CDR1 as DFQATT and CDR2 as SNEGSKA (reference sequence). DNA of the CDR3: TGCAGTGCTAGAGGACAGGGACTAGAGGAGACCCAGTACTTC. As protein: CSARGQGLEETQYF.

The chain employs TRBV28 and TRBJ2-5, with TRBD1 as a possible D gene (5 bases). The V and J ends lost 5 bases and 1 base respectively, with 14 bases between them. Germline V lookup: CDR1 MDHEN, CDR2 SYDVKM. CDR3 size: 15 residues. The DNA for the CDR3 is TGTGCCAGCAGTGCCAGGGCTATTAGCCAAGAGACCCAGTACTTC. Its protein is CASSARAISQETQYF.

The V gene is TRBV11-3, the J gene TRBJ1-1, with TRBD1 matching 9 bases. The CDR3 consists of 13 residues. Germline V lookup: CDR1 SGHNT, CDR2 YENEEA. Unmatched junction bases numbered 4, after V lost 6 bases and J lost 5 bases. The CDR3 coding sequence is TGTGCCAGCAGGGGACAGGGACGGACTGAAGCTTTCTTT. Translation gives CASRGQGRTEAFF. The entire variable domain, with the rest obtained from reference TRBV11-3 and TRBJ1-1, is as follows: EAGVVQSPRYKIIEKKQPVAFWCNPISGHNTLYWYLQNLGQGPELLIRYENEEAVDDSQLPKDRFSAERLKGVDSTLKIQPAELGDSAVYLCASRGQGRTEAFFGQGTRLTVV.

By proportion, this clone is large (0.1 to 1%). V gene TRBV27 combines with J gene TRBJ1-1, with a weak D call TRBD1 (5 bases). Looked up from germline, CDR1 is MNHEY and CDR2 is SMNVEV (reference sequence). This CDR3 has 13 amino acids. V was trimmed by 6 bases and J by 4 bases, leaving 12 bases between them. CDR3 coding DNA: TGTGCCAGCAGAAACACAGGATCCACTGAAGCTTTCTTT. It encodes CASRNTGSTEAFF.